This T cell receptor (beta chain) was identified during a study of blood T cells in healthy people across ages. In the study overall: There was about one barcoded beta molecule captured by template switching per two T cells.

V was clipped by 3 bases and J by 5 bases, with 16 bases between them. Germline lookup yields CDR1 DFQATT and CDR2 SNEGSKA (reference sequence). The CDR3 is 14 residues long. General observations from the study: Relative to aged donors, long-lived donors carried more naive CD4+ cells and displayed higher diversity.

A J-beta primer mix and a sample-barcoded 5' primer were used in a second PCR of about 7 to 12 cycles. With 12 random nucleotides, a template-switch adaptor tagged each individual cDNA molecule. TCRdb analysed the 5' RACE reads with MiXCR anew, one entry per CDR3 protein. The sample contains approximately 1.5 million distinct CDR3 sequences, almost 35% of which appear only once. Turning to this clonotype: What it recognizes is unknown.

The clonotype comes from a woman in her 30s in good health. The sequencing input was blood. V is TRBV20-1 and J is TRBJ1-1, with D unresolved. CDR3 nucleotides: TGCAGTGCTAGGGGTGGAGATCTGGGGACTGAAGCTTTCTTT. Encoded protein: CSARGGDLGTEAFF.